This T cell receptor beta chain came from a study of T cell responses to AZD1222 COVID-19 vaccine (dated by TCRdb to the early 2020s). As for the study more broadly: AZD1222 recipients whose second dose came at about 4 weeks and those whose second dose came at about 12 weeks were combined into one group, since spike-specific TCR depth and breadth did not differ between the two schedules. A total of under 250 trial participants underwent TCR sequencing, of whom some 200 had received two doses of AZD1222 and approximately 26 had received two doses of the MenACWY control vaccine. Trial participants were enrolled by age into subgroups of 18-55, 56-69 and 70-plus years, and roughly 150, 30 and 60 TCR-sequenced participants, respectively, were included in these subgroups. General findings and caveats noted by the study authors: Reportedly, close to half of the unique spike-specific TCRs recognized epitopes lying outside the regions that are mutated in the B.1.351 and B.1.1.7 variants. A significant rise in spike-specific TCR breadth and depth was observed after two AZD1222 doses relative to day 0 and relative to MenACWY recipients. CD4 TCRs associated with the vaccine covered the entire spike protein, and the dominant responses were in regions 160-218 and 743-854. Most participants were white British and females outnumbered males, and the authors suggested that clonal diversity may have been underestimated. Because no day 14 peak-response samples were available, the repertoires could be characterized only after the peak T cell response. In the small 56-69-year group, the increase in depth fell short of significance, most likely because of low power. Conclusions about previously exposed vaccinees are limited, since just 5 to 7 AZD1222 recipients were seropositive for SARS-CoV-2 at baseline.

A word on this clone: Its binding antigen is unknown. There are no base qualities to consult, and no much larger clone falls within one base.

The CDR3 regions of human TCRbeta chains were analyzed by immunosequencing. Turning to the authors' computational methods: Repertoire TCRs were matched against a reference library of SARS-CoV-2-specific TCRs generated with the MIRA antigen-specificity platform. Breadth was defined as the fraction of unique TCRs that were SARS-CoV-2-associated. Depth was defined as the fraction of total T cells that were SARS-CoV-2-associated. Each spike-specific TCR was assigned to its reactive spike region and to a CD4 or CD8 class using the MIRA data. Log10-transformed breadth and depth values were compared by one-way ANOVA with Sidak's multiple comparisons tests. TCRdb obtained this table from immuneACCESS and retained in-frame rearrangements with V and J assigned. These tables miss some clones; where compared with another copy, unresolved V genes account for less than half of the shortfall, and the remainder is unexplained. That table is the source of V, J and clone size, and D and trimming were worked out from the DNA. For this sample the table gives over 100,000 clones, of which 86% were detected only once. The ten largest clonotypes hold around 5.1% of the sample.

Per the publication, the time point label means: baseline before first vaccination. The vaccinee samples were drawn from two UK trials, COV001 and COV002, one of which was a single-blind randomized controlled phase 2/3 trial testing AZD1222 (ChAdOx1 nCoV-19) in healthy adults. For TCRbeta chain sequencing, PBMC samples were collected from trial participants at day 0 and at day 28 after the second dose. The CDR3 sequence holds 15 residues, the cysteine and phenylalanine included. CDR3 DNA is the only sequence kept; it has 45 bases, read in frame from the first base. Reading the germline V gene (reference sequence) gives CDR1 MNHEY and CDR2 SMNVEV. The V and J ends are trimmed by 5 bases and 4 bases, leaving 15 bases between them.

The receptor was isolated from an adult in good health. This specimen consisted of peripheral blood, obtained on day 0 of AZD1222 vaccination. The chain employs TRBV27 and TRBJ1-5; a tentative D call is TRBD1 (5 bases match). The DNA reads as follows: TGTGCCAGCAGTCGTAATATAGGGGTTAATCAGCCCCAGCATTTT. This gives the protein CASSRNIGVNQPQHF.